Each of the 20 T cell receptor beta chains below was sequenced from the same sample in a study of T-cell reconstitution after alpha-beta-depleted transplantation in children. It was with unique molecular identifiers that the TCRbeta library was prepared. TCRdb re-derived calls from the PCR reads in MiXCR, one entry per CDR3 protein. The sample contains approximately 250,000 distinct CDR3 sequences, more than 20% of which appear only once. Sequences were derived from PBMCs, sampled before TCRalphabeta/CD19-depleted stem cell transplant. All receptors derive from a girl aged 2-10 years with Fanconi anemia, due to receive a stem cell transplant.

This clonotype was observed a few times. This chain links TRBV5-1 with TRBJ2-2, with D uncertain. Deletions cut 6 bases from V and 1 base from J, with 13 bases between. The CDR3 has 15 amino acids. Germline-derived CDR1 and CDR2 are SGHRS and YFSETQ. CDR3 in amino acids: CASKSNPGNTGELFF. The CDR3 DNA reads TGCGCCAGCAAAAGTAATCCAGGGAACACCGGGGAGCTGTTTTTT.

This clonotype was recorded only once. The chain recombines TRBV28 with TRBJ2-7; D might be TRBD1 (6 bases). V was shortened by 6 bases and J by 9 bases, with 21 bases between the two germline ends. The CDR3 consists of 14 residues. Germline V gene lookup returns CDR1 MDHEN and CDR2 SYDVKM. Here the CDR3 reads CASRPGQELRGQYF. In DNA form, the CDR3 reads TGTGCCAGCAGACCGGGACAAGAACTACGAGGGCAGTACTTC.

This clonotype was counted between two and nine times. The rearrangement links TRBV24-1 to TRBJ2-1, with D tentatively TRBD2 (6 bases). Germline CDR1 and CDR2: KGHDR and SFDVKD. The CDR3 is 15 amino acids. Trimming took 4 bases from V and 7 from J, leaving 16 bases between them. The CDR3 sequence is CATSDKLLARNEQFF. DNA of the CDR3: TGTGCCACCAGTGACAAATTACTAGCTAGGAATGAGCAGTTCTTC.

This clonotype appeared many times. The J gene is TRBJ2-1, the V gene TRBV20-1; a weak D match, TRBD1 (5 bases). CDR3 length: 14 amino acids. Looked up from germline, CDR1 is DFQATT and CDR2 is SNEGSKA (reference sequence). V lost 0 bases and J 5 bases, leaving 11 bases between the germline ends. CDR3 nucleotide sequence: TGCAGTGCTAGAGAGTCGACAGTAAACAATGAGCAGTTCTTC. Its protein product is CSARESTVNNEQFF.

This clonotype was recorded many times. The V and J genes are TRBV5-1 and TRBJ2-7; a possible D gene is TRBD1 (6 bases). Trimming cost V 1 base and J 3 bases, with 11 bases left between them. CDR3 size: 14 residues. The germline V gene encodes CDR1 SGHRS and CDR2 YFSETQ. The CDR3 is CASSLPGQYYEQYF. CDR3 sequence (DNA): TGCGCCAGCAGCTTGCCCGGACAGTACTACGAGCAGTACTTC. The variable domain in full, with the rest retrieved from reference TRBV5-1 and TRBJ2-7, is KAGVTQTPRYLIKTRGQQVTLSCSPISGHRSVSWYQQTPGQGLQFLFEYFSETQRNKGNFPGRFSGRQFSNSRSEMNVSTLELGDSALYLCASSLPGQYYEQYFGPGTRLTVT.

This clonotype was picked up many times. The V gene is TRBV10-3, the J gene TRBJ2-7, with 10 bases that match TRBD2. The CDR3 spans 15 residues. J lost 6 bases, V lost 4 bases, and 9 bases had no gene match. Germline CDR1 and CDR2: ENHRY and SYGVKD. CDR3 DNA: TGTGCCATCAGTGGGTGGACTAGCGGCTTGGGCGAGCAGTACTTC. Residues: CAISGWTSGLGEQYF.

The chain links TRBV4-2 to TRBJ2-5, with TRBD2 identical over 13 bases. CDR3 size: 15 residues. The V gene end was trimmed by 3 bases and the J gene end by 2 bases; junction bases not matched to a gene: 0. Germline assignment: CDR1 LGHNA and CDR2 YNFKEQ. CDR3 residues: CASSQGLAGQETQYF. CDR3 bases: TGTGCCAGCAGCCAGGGACTAGCGGGACAAGAGACCCAGTACTTC.

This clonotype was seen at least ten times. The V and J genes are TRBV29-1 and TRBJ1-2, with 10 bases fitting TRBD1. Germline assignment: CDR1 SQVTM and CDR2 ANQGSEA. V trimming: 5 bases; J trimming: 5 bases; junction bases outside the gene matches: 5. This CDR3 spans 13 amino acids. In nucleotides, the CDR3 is TGCAGCGTTACCGGGACAGGGGTTTATGGCTACACCTTC. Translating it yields CSVTGTGVYGYTF.

CDR3 in amino acids: CASSELAGVYEQYF. The DNA for the CDR3 is TGCGCCAGCAGCGAACTAGCGGGAGTTTACGAGCAGTACTTC. The chain uses TRBV4-1 and TRBJ2-7; 11 bases agree with TRBD2. The V gene's germline CDR1 is MGHRA and CDR2 YSYEKL. The CDR3 has 14 residues. Trimming took 5 bases from V and 4 from J; bases not matched to a gene: 4.

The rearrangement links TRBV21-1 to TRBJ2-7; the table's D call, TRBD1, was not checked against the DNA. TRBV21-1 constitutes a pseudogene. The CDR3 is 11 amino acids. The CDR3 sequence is CASSTDRAEYF. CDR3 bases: TGTGCCAGCAGCACCGACAGGGCGGAGTACTTC.

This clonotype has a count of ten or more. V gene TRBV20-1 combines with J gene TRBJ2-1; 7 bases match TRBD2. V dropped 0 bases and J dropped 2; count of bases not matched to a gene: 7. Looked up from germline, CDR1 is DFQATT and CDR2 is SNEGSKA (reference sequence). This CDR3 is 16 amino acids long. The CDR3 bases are TGCAGTGCTAGAGACGTATGGGGGGGGGCCTACAATGAGCAGTTCTTC. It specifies CSARDVWGGAYNEQFF.

The CDR3 spells CSGRTVAYEQYF. In nucleotides, the CDR3 is TGCAGCGGTAGGACAGTGGCCTACGAGCAGTACTTC. This sequence joins TRBV29-1 and TRBJ2-7, with D tentatively TRBD1 (6 bases). Germline CDR1 is SQVTM and CDR2 is ANQGSEA. V shed 7 bases and J shed 2 bases, with 12 bases lying between them. This CDR3 spans 12 amino acids.

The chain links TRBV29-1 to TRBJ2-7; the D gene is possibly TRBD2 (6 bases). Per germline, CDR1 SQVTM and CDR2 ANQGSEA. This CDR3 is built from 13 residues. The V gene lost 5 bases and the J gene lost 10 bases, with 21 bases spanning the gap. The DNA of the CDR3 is TGCAGCGTTAGAACCGGGACTTCCTCAGAACAGTACTTC. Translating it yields CSVRTGTSSEQYF.

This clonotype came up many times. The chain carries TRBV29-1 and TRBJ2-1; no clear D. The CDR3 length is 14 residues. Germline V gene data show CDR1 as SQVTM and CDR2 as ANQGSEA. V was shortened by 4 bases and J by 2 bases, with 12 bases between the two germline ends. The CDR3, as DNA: TGCAGCGTTGCTCCGGACCCACCCTACAATGAGCAGTTCTTC. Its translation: CSVAPDPPYNEQFF.

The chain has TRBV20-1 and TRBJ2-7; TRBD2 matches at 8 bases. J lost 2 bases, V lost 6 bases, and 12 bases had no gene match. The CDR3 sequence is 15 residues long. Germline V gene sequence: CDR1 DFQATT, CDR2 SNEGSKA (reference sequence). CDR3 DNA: TGCAGTGCCCGACCTGGGACTAGGCAACCCTACGAGCAGTACTTC. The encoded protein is CSARPGTRQPYEQYF.

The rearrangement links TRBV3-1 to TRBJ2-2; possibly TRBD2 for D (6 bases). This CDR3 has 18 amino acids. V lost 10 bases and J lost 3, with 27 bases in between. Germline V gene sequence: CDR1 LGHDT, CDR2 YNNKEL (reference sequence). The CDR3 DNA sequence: TGTGCCATCTGTTTACGAACCAGACTAGGCCGATACACCGGGGAGCTGTTTTTT. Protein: CAICLRTRLGRYTGELFF.

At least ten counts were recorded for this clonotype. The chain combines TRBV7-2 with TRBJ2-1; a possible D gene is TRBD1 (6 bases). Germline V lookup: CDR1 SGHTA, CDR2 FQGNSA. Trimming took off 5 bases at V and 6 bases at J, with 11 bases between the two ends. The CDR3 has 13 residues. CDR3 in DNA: TGTGCCAGCAGCAATACAGGGATCAATGAGCAGTTCTTC. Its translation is CASSNTGINEQFF.

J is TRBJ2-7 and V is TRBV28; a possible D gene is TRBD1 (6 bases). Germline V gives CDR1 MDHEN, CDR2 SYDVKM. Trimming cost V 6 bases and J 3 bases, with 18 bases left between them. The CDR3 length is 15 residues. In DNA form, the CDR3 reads TGTGCCAGCAGGCCACTGGACAGCTTATTCTACGAGCAGTACTTC. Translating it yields CASRPLDSLFYEQYF.

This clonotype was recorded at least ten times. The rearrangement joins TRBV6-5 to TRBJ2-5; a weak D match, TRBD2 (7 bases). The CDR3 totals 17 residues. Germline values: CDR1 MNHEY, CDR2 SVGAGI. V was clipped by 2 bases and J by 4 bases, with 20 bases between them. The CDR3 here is CASSYGGGGAVRETQYF. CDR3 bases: TGTGCCAGCAGTTACGGAGGGGGAGGGGCGGTCCGAGAGACCCAGTACTTC.

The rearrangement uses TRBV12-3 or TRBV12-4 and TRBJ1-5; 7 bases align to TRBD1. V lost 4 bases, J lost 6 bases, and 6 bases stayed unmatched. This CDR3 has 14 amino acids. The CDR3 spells CASSSNRGFQPQHF. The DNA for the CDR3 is TGTGCCAGCAGTTCTAACAGGGGCTTTCAGCCCCAGCATTTT.